This T cell receptor (beta chain) was retrieved from a study of T cells after posttransplantation cyclophosphamide. Method: immunoSEQ multiplex PCR; TCRdb's copy keeps in-frame clones and lacks some. The table shows tens of thousands of clones, with 94% occurring only once. Germline V CDR1 and CDR2: SGHTA, FQGNSA. Trimming at V came to 5 bases and at J to 7 bases, leaving 8 bases not matched to a gene. The CDR3 is 15 amino acids. The origin of this receptor is a woman aged 30 to 39 in good health and a related stem cell transplant donor. Sequencing used PBMCs. J is TRBJ1-6 and V is TRBV7-2; 7 bases line up with TRBD1. CDR3 in amino acids: CASSPRTGTNSPLHF. The CDR3 DNA reads as TGTGCCAGCAGCCCACGGACAGGCACCAATTCACCCCTCCACTTT.